These T cell receptor beta chains were read from a single sample in a study of low-dose radiotherapy and immunotherapy resistance in tumors. Each CDR3 protein is one row after TCRdb ran MiXCR on the reads. The sample carries roughly 76,000 distinct CDR3 sequences, approximately 20% recorded once. The input for sequencing was PBMCs, taken before treatment. All receptors derive from a male donor with prostate cancer. The conserved cysteine and the conserved F or W are not part of the CDR3 here. Each record gives: CDR3 protein, J gene, V gene.

ASSPLRGFNEQY | TRBJ2-7 | TRBV18
ASSQERTGGVNEQF | TRBJ2-1 | TRBV3-1
ASSEDNYEQF | TRBJ2-1 | TRBV2
ASSQAADRYNEQF | TRBJ2-1 | TRBV4-3
ASSEYNTEAF | TRBJ1-1 | TRBV25-1
ASSISGSGYEQY | TRBJ2-7 | TRBV6-8
ASSVTSGSGEQF | TRBJ2-1 | TRBV9
ASSLSSVVLSSTDTQY | TRBJ2-3 | TRBV27
ATSDAGTSGSYEQY | TRBJ2-7 | TRBV24-1
ASSFSSGNQPQH | TRBJ1-5 | TRBV12-3/TRBV12-4
SASIAGRTEAF | TRBJ1-1 | TRBV20-1
SVSGSRRETQY | TRBJ2-5 | TRBV20-1
SARVVRESGRNTDTQY | TRBJ2-3 | TRBV20-1
ASSWGTGLAF | TRBJ2-1 | TRBV5-1
ASSLDRSSGTNEQF | TRBJ2-1 | TRBV5-4
ASSATGSVGF | TRBJ1-1 | TRBV6-1
SAGQEINQPQH | TRBJ1-5 | TRBV20-1
ASSPWGAAETQY | TRBJ2-5 | TRBV23-1
SAGTGYEQY | TRBJ2-7 | TRBV29-1
ASRLGGFGEQY | TRBJ2-7 | TRBV6-5
ASSPRRQGEFPPLEQY | TRBJ2-7 | TRBV7-3
ASSGLAGVSSYNEQF | TRBJ2-1 | TRBV19
ASSLDGRGGADTQY | TRBJ2-3 | TRBV11-3
ASSALERARYYGYT | TRBJ1-2 | TRBV6-5
ASSFHYAPSGSLTDTQY | TRBJ2-3 | TRBV28
ASSTATGTGNTIY | TRBJ1-3 | TRBV4-2
ASSSRTGAVEQY | TRBJ2-7 | TRBV5-1
ASSYESGTGGSYEQY | TRBJ2-7 | TRBV6-6
ASSLASSGDEQF | TRBJ2-1 | TRBV12-3/TRBV12-4
ATSSLADNEQF | TRBJ2-1 | TRBV15
ASSQDGPPNTGELF | TRBJ2-2 | TRBV4-2
ASSSQDRGVDEQF | TRBJ2-1 | TRBV11-2
ASSPDRGRDTQY | TRBJ2-3 | TRBV5-6
ASSRTGQHNEQF | TRBJ2-1 | TRBV7-7
ASSQASFEAF | TRBJ1-1 | TRBV3-1
ASCQAMDTEAF | TRBJ1-1 | TRBV2
AISAGQGNQPQH | TRBJ1-5 | TRBV10-3
ASSPTGNEQF | TRBJ2-1 | TRBV14
ASSWGTSGGINEQF | TRBJ2-1 | TRBV5-1
ASSATGTASNQPQH | TRBJ1-5 | TRBV12-3/TRBV12-4
ASSSLATLSYEQY | TRBJ2-7 | TRBV6-1
ASREGARAAGTQY | TRBJ2-3 | TRBV27
ASSPTGELETQY | TRBJ2-5 | TRBV5-1
ASYPGGPLSYEQY | TRBJ2-7 | TRBV5-1
SAETGGIMDEQF | TRBJ2-1 | TRBV20-1
ASSNLGIDGYT | TRBJ1-2 | TRBV21-1
ASSQTPAGGRSEQY | TRBJ2-7 | TRBV3-1
ASSYLGAAVANYGYT | TRBJ1-2 | TRBV6-6
ASSATPGQGNTDTQY | TRBJ2-3 | TRBV7-2
SAQRTGGGTDTQY | TRBJ2-3 | TRBV20-1
ASSLAADYEQY | TRBJ2-7 | TRBV7-7
ASSSDRNEQY | TRBJ2-7 | TRBV28
ASSPLPQETQY | TRBJ2-5 | TRBV18
ATSVGSASGQETQY | TRBJ2-5 | TRBV24-1
ASSLTSVPTGQNIQY | TRBJ2-4 | TRBV6-2/TRBV6-3